This TCR beta chain was identified during a study of T cells in Graves' hyperthyroidism and ophthalmopathy. Overall study findings and caveats: Ophthalmopathy was identified by the model a median approximately 6.4 months ahead of onset. Among clonotypes expanded in thyroid above 0.001, most were also found in blood.

Using RNA transcripts as the source, TCR beta CDR3 regions were amplified. The primer set for the first-round RT-PCR of the TCR CDR3 was HTBI. One entry per CDR3 protein results from TCRdb running MiXCR on the multiplex PCR reads. The sample shows roughly 500,000 distinct CDR3 sequences, roughly 45% of them seen only once. The germline gives CDR1 SGHRS, CDR2 YFSETQ. The V and J ends lost 0 bases and 3 bases, in that order; junction bases with no gene match: 1. CDR3 size: 16 residues. This clonotype was detected ten times or more. Its antigen is undetermined. The V gene is TRBV5-1, the J gene TRBJ2-5; 14 bases line up with TRBD2. This sequence was found in an adult woman with Graves' disease, either hyperthyroidism or ophthalmopathy (not recorded which). Sequenced input: peripheral blood or thyroid tissue (not recorded which). CDR3 sequence: CASSLGGLAGEETQYF. The CDR3 DNA follows: TGCGCCAGCAGCTTGGGGGGACTAGCGGGAGAAGAGACCCAGTACTTC.